Detailed here is one TCR beta chain. Its specificity is not known. These data are taken from a study of a mutant IDH1 vaccine in newly diagnosed glioma. Sequenced by immunoSEQ multiplex PCR; TCRdb stores in-frame clones only, minus some. The sample carries tens of thousands of clones, roughly 80% recorded once. Time point meaning: week 23, last vaccination. Every vaccine dose comprised 300 ug of mutant IDH1 20-mer peptide plus topical imiquimod. Germline trimming cut 4 bases from V and 7 bases from J; bases unmatched to any gene: 7. The CDR3 has 15 amino acids. Germline V gene lookup returns CDR1 SGHRS and CDR2 YFSETQ.

The TCR was taken from a man aged 35 to 55 with glioma. The chain recombines TRBV5-1 with TRBJ1-4, with 10 nucleotides matching TRBD1. The specimen was PBMCs, collected from a glioma patient whose treatment included an IDH1 peptide vaccine. CDR3 sequence reads: CASSTTGGDAEKLFF. DNA for the CDR3: TGCGCCAGCAGCACGACAGGGGGCGACGCTGAAAAACTGTTTTTT.